One and the same sample provided the 30 T cell receptor beta chains below, sequenced in a study of cytomegalovirus exposure and HLA in healthy donors (dated by TCRdb to 2016 to 2017). The library was generated by the immunoSEQ multiplex PCR assay. For the multiplex PCR, a mixture combining 60 forward primers for TCR Vbeta segments and 13 reverse primers for TCR Jbeta segments was used. Held by TCRdb, this immuneACCESS table contains in-frame sequences only and omits some clones. Under half of the omission traces to an unresolved V gene where checked; the cause of the rest is unknown. The sample profile shows more than 70,000 clones; 77% of them were found once. The top ten hold roughly 3% of the sample. Sample: PBMCs. These TCRs come from a man aged 50-59 years in good health and CMV-seropositive.

This rearrangement joins TRBV18 to TRBJ1-2; D perhaps matches TRBD1 (6 bases). The length of the CDR3 is 12 residues. The ends were cut back, 1 base at V and 8 bases at J, with 8 bases in the middle. Germline V lookup: CDR1 KGHSH, CDR2 LQKENI. Here the CDR3 reads CASSPQGEGYTF. The DNA of the CDR3 is TGTGCCAGCTCACCACAGGGGGAAGGCTACACCTTC.

The V and J genes are TRBV19 and TRBJ2-1; TRBD1 agrees at 10 bases. Germline V gene sequence: CDR1 LNHDA, CDR2 SQIVND (reference sequence). The CDR3 sequence is 16 residues long. V trimming: 6 bases; J trimming: 9 bases; junction bases outside the gene matches: 14. The CDR3 coding sequence is TGTGCCAGTAGCTTCGCACCGGGACAGGGGTACGGTGAGCAGTTCTTC. This translates into CASSFAPGQGYGEQFF.

This clone has only a few counts. The junction departs from the called germline gene at one end, perhaps through a read error. The V call is TRBV29-1, the J call TRBJ2-6; D may be TRBD2 (6 bases). This CDR3 spans 16 amino acids. Germline V gene sequence: CDR1 SQVTM, CDR2 ANQGSEA. As DNA, the CDR3 is TGCAGCGTCCCGGGACTGGCAAATGGTGGGGCCAACGGCCTGACTTTC. Its protein is CSVPGLANGGANGLTF.

This chain joins TRBV19 and TRBJ2-5; D is possibly TRBD1 (6 bases). TRBJ2-7 explains the end of the DNA better; the J call may be wrong. The CDR3 runs to 13 residues. In germline, CDR1 is LNHDA, CDR2 SQIVND (reference sequence). CDR3 protein: CASSLAGDYEQYF. CDR3 coding DNA: TGTGCCAGTAGTTTGGCAGGGGACTACGAGCAGTACTTC.

Written as DNA, the CDR3 is TGTGCCAGCAGTTATTCTTACAGTAATCAGCCCCAGCATTTT. This translates into CASSYSYSNQPQHF. The chain has TRBV6-6 and TRBJ1-5; D remains ambiguous. The CDR3 has 14 amino acids. With 3 bases removed from V and 4 bases from J, the gap between germline ends came to 10 bases. Germline V CDR1 and CDR2: MNHNY, SVGAGI (reference sequence).

V usage is TRBV5-1 and J usage is TRBJ1-4; D is possibly TRBD1 (6 bases). V shed 4 bases and J shed 8 bases, with 21 bases lying between them. CDR1 is SGHRS and CDR2 is YFSETQ in the germline V gene. The CDR3 has 16 amino acids. CDR3 loop: CASSLGSIQGREKLFF. In DNA, the CDR3 is TGCGCCAGCAGCCTGGGGTCCATCCAGGGGAGAGAAAAACTGTTTTTT.

V and J are TRBV6-1 and TRBJ1-5; tentative D call: TRBD1 (5 bases). The CDR3 is made up of 13 amino acids. Germline V gene lookup returns CDR1 MNHNS and CDR2 SASEGT. Trimming stripped 2 bases from V and 5 bases from J, with 7 bases between. CDR3 protein: CASSEQGDQPQHF. The CDR3 coding sequence is TGTGCCAGCAGTGAACAGGGCGATCAGCCCCAGCATTTT.

This rearrangement joins TRBV11-3 to TRBJ1-3, with D tentatively TRBD1 (6 bases). Per the germline V gene, CDR1 is SGHNT and CDR2 is YENEEA. The CDR3 is made up of 16 amino acids. Trimming took 1 base from V and 0 from J, leaving 10 bases between them. The CDR3 loop reads CASSLAQGSSGNTIYF. The CDR3 DNA sequence: TGTGCCAGCAGCTTAGCACAGGGCAGCTCTGGAAACACCATATATTTT.

The chain couples TRBV12-5 to TRBJ2-7; weak D call: TRBD2 (6 bases). Trimming cost V 3 bases and J 9 bases, with 12 bases left between them. Per germline, CDR1 LGHNT and CDR2 FRNRAP. The CDR3 is made up of 12 amino acids. CDR3 nucleotide sequence: TGTGCTAGTGGTTTAGAAAACGGGGGGCAGTACTTC. It translates to CASGLENGGQYF.

A few counts support this clone. The chain has TRBV11-2 and TRBJ2-5; D may be TRBD1 (5 bases). The germline CDR1 and CDR2 sequences are SGHAT and FQNNGV. The V gene lost 5 bases and the J gene lost 4 bases, with 14 bases spanning the gap. CDR3 length equals 14 residues. CDR3: CASSPQGTRETQYF. The CDR3 nucleotides read TGTGCCAGCAGCCCCCAGGGAACTCGAGAGACCCAGTACTTC.

The chain has TRBV6-5 and TRBJ2-7; 9 bases match TRBD2. CDR1 is MNHEY, CDR2 SVGAGI, per germline. There are 14 residues in the CDR3. Trimming removed 8 bases from V and 7 bases from J; junction bases left unmatched: 12. As DNA, the CDR3 is TGTGCCAGCTCTAGGCGGGAGGGCCGGGGGGAGCAGTACTTC. Amino acid sequence: CASSRREGRGEQYF.

This chain connects TRBV7-3 to TRBJ2-4, with 11 bases fitting TRBD1. CDR1 and CDR2 (germline): SGHTA, FQGTGA. V lost 5 bases, J lost 8 bases, and 5 bases stayed unmatched. The CDR3 runs 14 residues. DNA for the CDR3: TGTGCCAGCAGCACCGGGACAGGGGGAGACATTCAGTACTTC. It codes for CASSTGTGGDIQYF.

The J gene is TRBJ1-1, the V gene TRBV5-1, with D possibly being TRBD1 (6 bases). Germline CDR1 SGHRS, CDR2 YFSETQ. The V end was cut by 3 bases, the J end by 1 base, with 13 bases between. The CDR3 is 15 residues long. The CDR3 bases are TGCGCCAGCAGCTCGTCGGGGGGGCAGAACACTGAAGCTTTCTTT. Translated: CASSSSGGQNTEAFF.

Only a few counts were recorded for this clone. The chain carries TRBV2 and TRBJ2-2; 9 bases match TRBD1. CDR1 is SNHLY and CDR2 is FYNNEI in the germline V gene. The CDR3 extends over 15 amino acids. After removal of 7 bases from V and 5 bases from J, the junction contained 8 bases not matched to a gene. The CDR3 loop is CASTVGQGRTGELFF. CDR3 coding DNA: TGTGCCAGCACGGTTGGACAGGGGAGGACCGGGGAGCTGTTTTTT.

The genes are TRBV5-4 and TRBJ2-7; the match to TRBD2 covers 8 bases. V dropped 4 bases and J dropped 6; count of bases not matched to a gene: 9. Germline V gene lookup returns CDR1 SGHNT and CDR2 YYREEE (reference sequence). The CDR3 spans 14 residues. DNA for the CDR3: TGTGCCAGCAGCCCGGGACTAGGTACGGGCGAGCAGTACTTC. Its protein is CASSPGLGTGEQYF.

The chain couples TRBV29-1 to TRBJ1-1, with D hard to call. The CDR3 covers 11 residues. V was clipped by 6 bases and J by 6 bases, with 11 bases between them. Germline V gene lookup returns CDR1 SQVTM and CDR2 ANQGSEA. The chain's CDR3 is CSVAQVAEAFF. The DNA of the CDR3 is TGCAGCGTCGCCCAGGTGGCTGAAGCTTTCTTT.

The genes are TRBV29-1 and TRBJ2-1; TRBD2 agrees at 7 bases. V was pared by 8 bases and J by 4 bases, with 8 bases of the junction left unmatched. This CDR3 has 13 amino acids. The germline CDR1 and CDR2 sequences are SQVTM and ANQGSEA. Written as DNA, the CDR3 is TGCAGCTGGGGCGGGAGTTCATACAATGAGCAGTTCTTC. The encoded protein is CSWGGSSYNEQFF.

The J gene is TRBJ2-3, the V gene TRBV7-3; D not resolved. Germline values: CDR1 SGHTA, CDR2 FQGTGA. This CDR3 has 13 amino acids. Deletions cut 3 bases from V and 4 bases from J, with 8 bases between. The CDR3 DNA follows: TGTGCCAGCAGCTTTAGAAAAGCAGATACGCAGTATTTT. Amino acid sequence: CASSFRKADTQYF.

This chain joins TRBV7-2 and TRBJ2-7, with D uncertain. V was pared by 1 base and J by 2 bases, with 12 bases between. The germline CDR1 and CDR2 sequences are SGHTA and FQGNSA. CDR3 length: 15 amino acids. This CDR3 reads CASSLEQNPAYEQYF. CDR3 bases: TGTGCCAGCAGCTTAGAACAGAACCCGGCCTACGAGCAGTACTTC.

The CDR3 loop reads CASSINRGLRNEQFF. The CDR3 nucleotides are TGTGCCAGTAGTATTAACAGGGGGTTGAGGAATGAGCAGTTCTTC. V is TRBV19 and J is TRBJ2-1; 8 nucleotides line up with TRBD1. The CDR3 is 15 amino acids. The V gene end was trimmed by 3 bases and the J gene end by 7 bases; junction bases not matched to a gene: 8. Per germline, CDR1 LNHDA and CDR2 SQIVND (reference sequence).

The CDR3, as DNA: TGTGCCAGCACAAGCTGGGGACAGGGGGCGGATGAGCAGTTCTTC. Amino acids: CASTSWGQGADEQFF. The chain has TRBV7-2 and TRBJ2-1; 12 bases match TRBD1. The ends lost 7 bases at V and 8 bases at J; junction bases unmatched: 9. Germline values: CDR1 SGHTA, CDR2 FQGNSA. This CDR3 contains 15 residues.

The chain has TRBV2 and TRBJ2-3; 11 bases align to TRBD1. V was clipped by 5 bases and J by 3 bases; unmatched bases: 4. The germline CDR1 and CDR2 sequences are SNHLY and FYNNEI. This CDR3 contains 15 residues. The CDR3 DNA sequence: TGTGCCAGCAGTAGGGACAGGGGGAGAACAGATACGCAGTATTTT. Translation gives CASSRDRGRTDTQYF.

The rearrangement uses TRBV27 and TRBJ1-2; D is possibly TRBD1 (6 bases). The CDR3 has 14 residues. V lost 2 bases, J lost 5 bases, and 12 bases lay in between. CDR1 MNHEY and CDR2 SMNVEV come from the germline V gene (reference sequence). CDR3 sequence reads: CASSLKGGYYGYTF. As DNA, the CDR3 is TGTGCCAGCAGTTTAAAAGGGGGTTATTATGGCTACACCTTC.

This clone was observed a few times. The chain combines TRBV6-5 with TRBJ2-3; no definite D call. The CDR3 sequence is 14 residues long. Trimming took 0 bases from V and 0 from J, leaving 4 bases between them. Germline lookup yields CDR1 MNHEY and CDR2 SVGAGI. The CDR3 DNA is TGTGCCAGCAGTTACTCCGAGAGCACAGATACGCAGTATTTT. This codes for CASSYSESTDTQYF.

The chain is built from TRBV19 and TRBJ1-5, with D possibly being TRBD1 (5 bases). The V end lost 10 bases, the J end lost 1 base, and 8 bases lay between the germline ends. The CDR3 has 12 amino acids. Germline lookup yields CDR1 LNHDA and CDR2 SQIVND (reference sequence). DNA of the CDR3: TGTGCCACTCGACAGAGCAATCAGCCCCAGCATTTT. This encodes CATRQSNQPQHF.

This clone was counted once. The chain joins TRBV2 to TRBJ2-1, with 11 bases lining up with TRBD2. The V gene end was trimmed by 8 bases and the J gene end by 0 bases; junction bases not matched to a gene: 6. Germline V CDR1 and CDR2: SNHLY, FYNNEI. This CDR3 is built from 16 residues. CDR3 nucleotides: TGTGCCAGCTACACGACTAGCGGGAACTCCTACAATGAGCAGTTCTTC. This sequence encodes CASYTTSGNSYNEQFF.

This clone was recorded a few times. The genes are TRBV15 and TRBJ2-7; D gene unclear. The germline gives CDR1 LNHNV, CDR2 YYDKDF (reference sequence). This CDR3 is 16 amino acids long. Trimming pared 0 bases from V and 2 bases from J, leaving 14 bases between. CDR3 nucleotide sequence: TGTGCCACCAGCAGAGATTGGCGGAGCGCACCCTACGAGCAGTACTTC. It codes for CATSRDWRSAPYEQYF.

This clone has a handful of counts. The J gene is TRBJ1-1, the V gene TRBV18; the D gene is possibly TRBD1 (5 bases). Trimming cost V 6 bases and J 5 bases, with 13 bases left between them. The CDR3 has 13 residues. CDR1 is KGHSH, CDR2 LQKENI, per germline. The CDR3 is CASSTAGGTEAFF. CDR3 sequence (DNA): TGTGCCAGCTCTACCGCCGGGGGGACTGAAGCTTTCTTT.

This clone was observed a few times. The chain is built from TRBV10-3 and TRBJ2-7; the D gene is possibly TRBD2 (5 bases). CDR3 length equals 13 residues. The V gene's germline CDR1 is ENHRY and CDR2 SYGVKD. V lost 6 bases, J lost 0 bases, and 9 bases lay in between. The chain's CDR3 is CAIRWESSYEQYF. DNA of the CDR3: TGTGCCATCAGATGGGAGAGCTCCTACGAGCAGTACTTC.

As DNA, the CDR3 is TGTGCCAGTAGTATAGGATTGGGGGCTAGATTCGCGCAGTACTTC. This translates into CASSIGLGARFAQYF. The rearrangement joins TRBV19 to TRBJ2-7, with D perhaps matching TRBD1 (6 bases). Looked up from germline, CDR1 is LNHDA and CDR2 is SQIVND (reference sequence). This CDR3 has 15 amino acids. Trimming stripped 1 base from V and 9 bases from J, with 19 bases between.